The 9 T cell receptor beta chains below come from one sample, sequenced in a study of shared clonotypes between healthy human individuals. The assay was immunoSEQ multiplex PCR, and TCRdb's table has in-frame clones only and misses some. The sample yields some 900,000 clones, 70% to 85% seen once. The source material was memory CD4+ T cells sorted from blood. Sample subset: CD45RA-negative fraction. These receptors all stem from a man aged 18 to 30 in good health.

The chain combines TRBV28 with TRBJ2-7, with TRBD2 matching over 10 bases. This CDR3 region has 14 residues. Germline CDR1 reads MDHEN; CDR2 reads SYDVKM. J was trimmed by 5 bases and V by 3 bases; bases with no gene match: 4. CDR3 amino acids: CASSFLSGGNEQYF. CDR3 nucleotides: TGTGCCAGCAGTTTCCTTAGCGGGGGGAACGAGCAGTACTTC.

About this clone: Other DNA sequences in the sample encode the same CDR3. This chain joins TRBV20-1 and TRBJ2-7, with D possibly being TRBD2 (6 bases). The V end lost 6 bases, the J end lost 5 bases, and 8 bases lay between the germline ends. The CDR3 is 10 residues long. Germline lookup yields CDR1 DFQATT and CDR2 SNEGSKA (reference sequence). The CDR3 DNA follows: TGCAGTGCACAGCGGGACGAGCAGTACTTC. Protein sequence: CSAQRDEQYF.

Note on this clone: A much larger clone is a single base away; this may be a read error. The chain employs TRBV2 and TRBJ2-7; 9 bases are shared with TRBD2. V gave up 6 bases and J gave up 4 bases; unmatched junction bases: 1. Germline CDR1 SNHLY, CDR2 FYNNEI. The CDR3 length is 12 residues. The CDR3 sequence is CASRAGGYEQYF. The CDR3 coding sequence is TGTGCCAGCAGAGCGGGAGGTTACGAGCAGTACTTC.

This clone was found once. The CDR3 nucleotides are TGTGCCAGCAGTTACTCCTCCAGGGGGCCCACTGAAGCTTTCTTT. Translating it yields CASSYSSRGPTEAFF. The genes are TRBV6-5 and TRBJ1-1, with 8 bases that match TRBD1. This CDR3 has 15 amino acids. The J segment lost 4 bases and the V segment lost 0 bases, leaving 4 bases of the junction unmatched. Germline values: CDR1 MNHEY, CDR2 SVGAGI.

The genes are TRBV10-3 and TRBJ2-1; D is undetermined. This CDR3 contains 11 residues. V shed 1 base and J shed 10 bases, with 5 bases lying between them. CDR1 and CDR2 from the germline V gene are ENHRY and SYGVKD. In nucleotides, the CDR3 is TGTGCCATCAGTGAGTGGACCGAGCAGTTCTTC. Amino acids: CAISEWTEQFF.

Concerning this clone itself: The identical CDR3 is also encoded by other nucleotide sequences in the sample. The chain joins TRBV6-5 to TRBJ1-2; TRBD1 matches 7 bases. This CDR3 comprises 13 residues. The trim removed 6 bases at V and 3 bases at J, leaving 4 bases unmatched. The germline V gene has CDR1 MNHEY and CDR2 SVGAGI. The CDR3 DNA follows: TGTGCCAGCAGCCGACAGGGAGACTATGGCTACACCTTC. Residues: CASSRQGDYGYTF.

Concerning this clone: This same CDR3 is encoded by further DNA sequences in the sample. This sequence joins TRBV6-1 and TRBJ2-7; the D gene is possibly TRBD2 (6 bases). Trimming took 2 bases from V and 4 from J, leaving 6 bases between them. Germline V gene sequence: CDR1 MNHNS, CDR2 SASEGT. The CDR3 is made up of 12 amino acids. The CDR3 nucleotides are TGTGCCAGCAGTGAACGGGGGTACGAGCAGTACTTC. This translates into CASSERGYEQYF.

The chain has TRBV6-1 and TRBJ2-1; 9 positions agree with TRBD2. CDR3 length: 16 amino acids. Per the germline V gene, CDR1 is MNHNS and CDR2 is SASEGT. The V segment lost 4 bases and the J segment 8 bases; nucleotides outside the gene matches: 12. CDR3 residues: CASSALGAGGPYEQFF. The CDR3, as DNA: TGTGCCAGCAGTGCCCTCGGCGCGGGGGGGCCCTATGAGCAGTTCTTC.

The chain has TRBV30 and TRBJ2-7; D possibly uses TRBD1 or TRBD2 (6 bases each). The length of the CDR3 is 13 residues. V gave up 1 base and J gave up 2 bases, with 9 bases separating them. Per germline, CDR1 GTSNPN and CDR2 SVGIG (reference sequence). DNA for the CDR3: TGTGCCTGGAGTGAACGGGGGCCCTACGAGCAGTACTTC. Protein: CAWSERGPYEQYF.